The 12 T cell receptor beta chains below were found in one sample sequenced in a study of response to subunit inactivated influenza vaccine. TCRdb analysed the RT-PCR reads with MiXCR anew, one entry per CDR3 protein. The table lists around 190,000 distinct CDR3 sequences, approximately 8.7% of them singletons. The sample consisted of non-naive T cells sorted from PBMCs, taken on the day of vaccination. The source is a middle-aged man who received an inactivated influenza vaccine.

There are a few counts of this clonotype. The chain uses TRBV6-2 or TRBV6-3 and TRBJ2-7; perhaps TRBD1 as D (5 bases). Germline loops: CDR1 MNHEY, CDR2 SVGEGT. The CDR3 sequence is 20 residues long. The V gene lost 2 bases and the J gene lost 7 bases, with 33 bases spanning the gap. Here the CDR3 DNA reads TGTGCCAGCAGTTACGAGACAGTTCGAGTTCGCTTCCCCTTACTACGAGAGCAGTACTTC. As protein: CASSYETVRVRFPLLREQYF.

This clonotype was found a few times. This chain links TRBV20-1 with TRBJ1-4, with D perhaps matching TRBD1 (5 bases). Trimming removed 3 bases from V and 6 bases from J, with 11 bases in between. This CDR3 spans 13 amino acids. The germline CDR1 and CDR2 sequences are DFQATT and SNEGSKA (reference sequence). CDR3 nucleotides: TGCAGTGCTAGTCCCCGGGGGGATGAAAAACTGTTTTTT. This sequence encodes CSASPRGDEKLFF.

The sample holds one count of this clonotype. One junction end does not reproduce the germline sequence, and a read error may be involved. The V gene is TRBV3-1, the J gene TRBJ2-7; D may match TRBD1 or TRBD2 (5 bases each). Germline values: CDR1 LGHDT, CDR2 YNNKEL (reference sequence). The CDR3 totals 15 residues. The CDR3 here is CANSQGDGGFYEQYF. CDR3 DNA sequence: TGTGCCAACAGCCAAGGGGACGGAGGATTCTACGAGCAGTACTTC.

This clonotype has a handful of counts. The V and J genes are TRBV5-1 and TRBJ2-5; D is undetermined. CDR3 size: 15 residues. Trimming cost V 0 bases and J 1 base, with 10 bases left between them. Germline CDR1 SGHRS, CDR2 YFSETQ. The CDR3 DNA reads TGCGCCAGCAGCTTGGCCGAAGGGCCCCAAGAGACCCAGTACTTC. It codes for CASSLAEGPQETQYF.

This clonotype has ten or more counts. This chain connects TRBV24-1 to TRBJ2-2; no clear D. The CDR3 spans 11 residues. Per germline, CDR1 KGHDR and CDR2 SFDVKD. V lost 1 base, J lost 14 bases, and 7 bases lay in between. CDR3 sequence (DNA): TGTGCCACCAGTGATTTCAGCTCCCTGTTTTTT. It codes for CATSDFSSLFF.

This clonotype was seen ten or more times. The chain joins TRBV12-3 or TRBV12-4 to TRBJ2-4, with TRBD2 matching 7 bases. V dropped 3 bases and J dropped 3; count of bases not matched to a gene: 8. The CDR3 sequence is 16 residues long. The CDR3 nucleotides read TGTGCCAGCAGTTTCGGGGGAGGGCTAGGCAAAAACATTCAGTACTTC. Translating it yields CASSFGGGLGKNIQYF.

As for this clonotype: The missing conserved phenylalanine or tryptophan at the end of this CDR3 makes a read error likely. The CDR3 is CASSLAPTSGGGTQYL. For the CDR3, the DNA is TGTGCCAGCAGCTTAGCGCCGACTAGCGGGGGGGGGACCCAGTACTTG. The chain has TRBV7-2 and TRBJ2-5, with 14 bases aligning to TRBD2. With V trimmed by 0 bases and J by 7 bases, 4 bases remained unmatched. The CDR3 extends over 16 amino acids. From germline, CDR1 is SGHTA and CDR2 FQGNSA.

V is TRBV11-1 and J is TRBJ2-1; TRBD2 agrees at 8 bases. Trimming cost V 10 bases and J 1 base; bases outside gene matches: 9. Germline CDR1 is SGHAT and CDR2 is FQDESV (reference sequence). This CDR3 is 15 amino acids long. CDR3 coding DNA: TGTGCCACAGGGTTAGCGGGAACTTCCTACAATGAGCAGTTCTTC. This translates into CATGLAGTSYNEQFF.

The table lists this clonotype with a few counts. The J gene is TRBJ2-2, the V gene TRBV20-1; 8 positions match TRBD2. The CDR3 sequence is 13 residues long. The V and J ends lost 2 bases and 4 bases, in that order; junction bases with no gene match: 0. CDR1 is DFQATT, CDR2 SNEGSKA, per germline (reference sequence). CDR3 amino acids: CSARRGGTGELFF. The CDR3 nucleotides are TGCAGTGCTAGACGGGGGGGCACCGGGGAGCTGTTTTTT.

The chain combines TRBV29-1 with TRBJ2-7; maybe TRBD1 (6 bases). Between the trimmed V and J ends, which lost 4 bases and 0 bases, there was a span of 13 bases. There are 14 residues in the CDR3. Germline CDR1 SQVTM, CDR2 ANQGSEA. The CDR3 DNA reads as TGCAGCGTTGTAGGCCTACAGGGCTCCTACGAGCAGTACTTC. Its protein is CSVVGLQGSYEQYF.

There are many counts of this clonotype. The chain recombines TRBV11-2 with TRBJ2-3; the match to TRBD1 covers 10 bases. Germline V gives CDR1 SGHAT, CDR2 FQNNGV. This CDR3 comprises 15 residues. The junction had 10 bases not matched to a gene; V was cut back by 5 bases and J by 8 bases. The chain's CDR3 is CASSPWGQGLGTQYF. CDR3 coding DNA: TGTGCCAGCAGCCCCTGGGGACAGGGGCTCGGTACGCAGTATTTT.

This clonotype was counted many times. The CDR3 region is CASSKGQGVYEQYF. CDR3 coding DNA: TGTGCCAGCAGCAAGGGACAGGGAGTCTACGAGCAGTACTTC. This chain joins TRBV9 and TRBJ2-7; 9 bases map to TRBD1. Germline V lookup: CDR1 SGDLS, CDR2 YYNGEE. This CDR3 has 14 residues. The junction had 5 bases not matched to a gene; V was cut back by 4 bases and J by 3 bases.